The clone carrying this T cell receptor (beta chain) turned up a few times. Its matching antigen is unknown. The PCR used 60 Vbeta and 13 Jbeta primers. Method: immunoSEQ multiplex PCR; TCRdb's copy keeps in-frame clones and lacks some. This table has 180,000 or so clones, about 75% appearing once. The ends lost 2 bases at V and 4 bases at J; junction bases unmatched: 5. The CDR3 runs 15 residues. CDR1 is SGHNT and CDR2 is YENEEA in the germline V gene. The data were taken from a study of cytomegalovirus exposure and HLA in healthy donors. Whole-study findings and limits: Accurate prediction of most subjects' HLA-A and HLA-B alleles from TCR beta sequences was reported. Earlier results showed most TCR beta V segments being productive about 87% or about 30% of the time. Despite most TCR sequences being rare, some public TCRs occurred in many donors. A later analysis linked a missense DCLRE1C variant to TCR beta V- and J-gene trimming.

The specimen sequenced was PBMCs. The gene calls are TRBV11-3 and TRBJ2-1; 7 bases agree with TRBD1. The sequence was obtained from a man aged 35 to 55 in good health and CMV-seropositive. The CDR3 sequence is CASSLPGQRYNEQFF. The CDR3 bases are TGTGCCAGCAGCTTACCGGGACAGAGATACAATGAGCAGTTCTTC.